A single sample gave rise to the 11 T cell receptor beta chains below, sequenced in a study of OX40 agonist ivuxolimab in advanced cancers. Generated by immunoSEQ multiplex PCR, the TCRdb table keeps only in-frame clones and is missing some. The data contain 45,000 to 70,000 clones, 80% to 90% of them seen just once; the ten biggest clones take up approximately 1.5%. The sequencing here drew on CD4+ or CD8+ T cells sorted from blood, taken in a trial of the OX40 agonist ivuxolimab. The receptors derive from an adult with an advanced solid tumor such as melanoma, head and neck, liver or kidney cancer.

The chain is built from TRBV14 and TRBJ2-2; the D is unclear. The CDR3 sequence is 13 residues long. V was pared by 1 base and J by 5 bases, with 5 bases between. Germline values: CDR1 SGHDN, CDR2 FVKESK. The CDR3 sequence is CASSQVRTGELFF. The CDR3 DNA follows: TGTGCCAGCAGCCAAGTTAGGACCGGGGAGCTGTTTTTT.

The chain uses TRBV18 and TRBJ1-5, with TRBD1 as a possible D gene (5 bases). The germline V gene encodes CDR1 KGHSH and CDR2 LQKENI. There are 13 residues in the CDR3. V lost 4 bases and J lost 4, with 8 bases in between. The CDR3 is CASSRGENQPQHF. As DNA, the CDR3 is TGTGCCAGCTCACGAGGGGAGAATCAGCCCCAGCATTTT.

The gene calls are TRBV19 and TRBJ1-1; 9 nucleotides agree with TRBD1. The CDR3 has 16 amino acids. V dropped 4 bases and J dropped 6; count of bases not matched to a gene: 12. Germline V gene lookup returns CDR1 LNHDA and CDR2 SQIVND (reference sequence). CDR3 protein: CASSTLDRGFSAEAFF. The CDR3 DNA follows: TGTGCCAGTAGTACCTTGGACAGGGGTTTTAGTGCTGAAGCTTTCTTT.

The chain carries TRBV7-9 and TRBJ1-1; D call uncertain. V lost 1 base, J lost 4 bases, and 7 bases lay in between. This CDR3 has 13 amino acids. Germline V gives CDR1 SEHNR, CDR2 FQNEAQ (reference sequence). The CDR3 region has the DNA TGTGCCAGCAGCTTAGTTAGCTCCACTGAAGCTTTCTTT. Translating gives CASSLVSSTEAFF.

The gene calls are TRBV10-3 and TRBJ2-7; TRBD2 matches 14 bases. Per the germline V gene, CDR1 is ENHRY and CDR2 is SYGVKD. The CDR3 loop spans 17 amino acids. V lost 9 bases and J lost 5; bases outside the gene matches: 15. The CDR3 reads CAIAWRLAGGPGDEQYF. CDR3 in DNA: TGTGCCATTGCCTGGAGACTAGCGGGGGGGCCTGGGGACGAGCAGTACTTC.

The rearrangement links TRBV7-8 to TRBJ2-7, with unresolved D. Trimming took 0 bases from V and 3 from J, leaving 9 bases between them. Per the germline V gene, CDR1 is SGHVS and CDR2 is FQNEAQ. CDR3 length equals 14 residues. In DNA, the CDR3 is TGTGCCAGCAGCTTAGCGTCAGGCCACTACGAGCAGTACTTC. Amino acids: CASSLASGHYEQYF. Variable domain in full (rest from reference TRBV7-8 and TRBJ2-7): GAGVSQSPRYKVAKRGQDVALRCDPISGHVSLFWYQQALGQGPEFLTYFQNEAQLDKSGLPSDRFFAERPEGSVSTLKIQRTQQEDSAVYLCASSLASGHYEQYFGPGTRLTVT.

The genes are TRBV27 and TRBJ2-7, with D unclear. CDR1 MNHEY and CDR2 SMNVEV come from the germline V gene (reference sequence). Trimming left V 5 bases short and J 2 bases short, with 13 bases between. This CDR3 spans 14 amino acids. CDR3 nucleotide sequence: TGTGCCAGCAGTAAAGACTCCTACCCCTACGAGCAGTACTTC. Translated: CASSKDSYPYEQYF.

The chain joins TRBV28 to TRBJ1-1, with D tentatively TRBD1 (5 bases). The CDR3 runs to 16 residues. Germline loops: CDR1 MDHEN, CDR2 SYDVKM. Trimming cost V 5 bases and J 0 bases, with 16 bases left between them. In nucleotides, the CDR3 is TGTGCCAGCAGTCCGCGGGGGGGGGTCATGAACACTGAAGCTTTCTTT. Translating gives CASSPRGGVMNTEAFF.

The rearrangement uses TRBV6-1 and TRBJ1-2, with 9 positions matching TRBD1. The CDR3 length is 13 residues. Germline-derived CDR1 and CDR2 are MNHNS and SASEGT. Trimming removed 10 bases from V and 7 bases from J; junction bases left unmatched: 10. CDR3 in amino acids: CATLQGTGSGYTF. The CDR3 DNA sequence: TGTGCCACCCTGCAGGGGACAGGGTCTGGCTACACCTTC.

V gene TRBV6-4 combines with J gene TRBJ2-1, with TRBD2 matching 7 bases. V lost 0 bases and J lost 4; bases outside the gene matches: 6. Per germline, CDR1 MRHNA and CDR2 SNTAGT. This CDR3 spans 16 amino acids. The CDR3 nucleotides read TGTGCCAGCAGTGACTCAGCTAGCGGCAGATACAATGAGCAGTTCTTC. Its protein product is CASSDSASGRYNEQFF.

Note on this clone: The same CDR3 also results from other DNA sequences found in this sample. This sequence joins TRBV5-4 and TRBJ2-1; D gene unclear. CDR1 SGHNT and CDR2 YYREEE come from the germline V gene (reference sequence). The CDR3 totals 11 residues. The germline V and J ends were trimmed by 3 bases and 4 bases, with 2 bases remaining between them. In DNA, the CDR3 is TGTGCCAGCAGCTCTTACAATGAGCAGTTCTTC. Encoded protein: CASSSYNEQFF.